The 27 T cell receptor beta chains below all came from one sample that was sequenced in a study of OX40 agonist ivuxolimab in advanced cancers. Sequencing was performed with immunoSEQ multiplex PCR; in TCRdb, only in-frame clones are kept and a portion is missing. The data contain about 54,000 clones, under 95% of them singletons. Here the sequenced sample was CD4+ or CD8+ T cells sorted from blood, taken in a trial of the OX40 agonist ivuxolimab. These receptors were obtained from an adult with an advanced solid tumor such as melanoma, head and neck, liver or kidney cancer.

The rearrangement uses TRBV5-8 and TRBJ2-2, with TRBD2 matching over 14 bases. J gave up 4 bases and V 4 bases, and 3 bases lay outside the gene matches. The CDR3 is made up of 16 amino acids. The germline CDR1 and CDR2 sequences are SGHTS and YDEGEE. The chain's CDR3 is CASSPGLAGATGELFF. The CDR3 region has the DNA TGTGCCAGCAGCCCGGGACTAGCGGGGGCCACCGGGGAGCTGTTTTTT.

The chain has TRBV5-5 and TRBJ1-6, with a tentative D call TRBD1 (5 bases). Germline-derived CDR1 and CDR2 are SGHKS and YYEKEE (reference sequence). CDR3 length: 15 amino acids. Trimming pared 0 bases from V and 6 bases from J, leaving 10 bases between. The CDR3, as DNA: TGTGCCAGCAGCTTGGTGGGGGAAGCTAATTCACCCCTCCACTTT. It is translated as CASSLVGEANSPLHF.

J is TRBJ2-3 and V is TRBV4-1, with 13 bases matching TRBD2. From germline, CDR1 is MGHRA and CDR2 YSYEKL. V lost 5 bases, J lost 6 bases, and 17 bases stayed unmatched. The CDR3 consists of 19 residues. The DNA of the CDR3 is TGCGCCAGCAGCTCTCGCCCCCAACTAGCGGGGGGGCAATGGGATACGCAGTATTTT. It codes for CASSSRPQLAGGQWDTQYF.

The sample holds one count of this clone. The chain couples TRBV2 to TRBJ2-3; TRBD2 is a possible D gene (6 bases). V lost 8 bases, J lost 2 bases, and 8 bases lay in between. CDR1 and CDR2 from the germline V gene are SNHLY and FYNNEI. The CDR3 contains 12 residues. CDR3: CASSRDTDTQYF. The DNA for the CDR3 is TGTGCCAGCTCGCGGGACACAGATACGCAGTATTTT. Combining the CDR3 with reference TRBV2 and TRBJ2-3 gives the whole variable domain EPEVTQTPSHQVTQMGQEVILRCVPISNHLYFYWYRQILGQKVEFLVSFYNNEISEKSEIFDDQFSVERPDGSNFTLKIRSTKLEDSAMYFCASSRDTDTQYFGPGTRLTVL.

The chain employs TRBV6-5 and TRBJ2-7, with 9 bases fitting TRBD2. Germline values: CDR1 MNHEY, CDR2 SVGAGI. V lost 6 bases to trimming and J lost 3 bases; unmatched junction nucleotides: 6. CDR3 size: 14 residues. CDR3 amino acids: CASRGETSGYEQYF. DNA for the CDR3: TGTGCCAGCAGGGGGGAGACTAGCGGCTACGAGCAGTACTTC.

The V gene is TRBV6-5, the J gene TRBJ2-7; TRBD1 matches 9 bases. This CDR3 spans 12 amino acids. The junction had 0 bases not matched to a gene; V was cut back by 8 bases and J by 1 base. Germline V gene lookup returns CDR1 MNHEY and CDR2 SVGAGI. The CDR3 here is CASGQGSYEQYF. As DNA, the CDR3 is TGTGCCAGCGGACAGGGGTCCTACGAGCAGTACTTC.

The genes are TRBV4-1 and TRBJ1-1; no clear D gene. Trimming removed 1 base at V and 3 bases at J, with 9 bases between. Germline V gene sequence: CDR1 MGHRA, CDR2 YSYEKL. This CDR3 has 14 residues. The CDR3: CASSQVNRDTEAFF. The CDR3 nucleotides read TGCGCCAGCAGCCAAGTTAACAGAGACACTGAAGCTTTCTTT.

The chain employs TRBV10-3 and TRBJ1-1; D unresolved. CDR3 length: 13 residues. The V gene lost 7 bases and the J gene lost 4 bases, with 13 bases spanning the gap. CDR1 and CDR2 (germline): ENHRY, SYGVKD. The DNA of the CDR3 is TGTGCCATCACCCGGGATGAAGGCACTGAAGCTTTCTTT. Amino acids: CAITRDEGTEAFF.

The chain employs TRBV5-1 and TRBJ1-5; the D gene is possibly TRBD1 (6 bases). The CDR3 totals 14 residues. Germline CDR1 reads SGHRS; CDR2 reads YFSETQ. V was shortened by 4 bases and J by 5 bases, with 13 bases between the two germline ends. This chain's CDR3 is CASSPDSIYQPQHF. In DNA form, the CDR3 reads TGCGCCAGCAGCCCGGACAGCATCTATCAGCCCCAGCATTTT.

This clone showed up just a few times. The rearrangement links TRBV2 to TRBJ2-7; D is uncertain. This CDR3 region has 14 residues. Trimming pared 3 bases from V and 3 bases from J, leaving 12 bases between. In germline, CDR1 is SNHLY, CDR2 FYNNEI. CDR3 DNA: TGTGCCAGCAGTGACAGTCGAAAAGGCTACGAGCAGTACTTC. It codes for CASSDSRKGYEQYF.

J is TRBJ1-1 and V is TRBV9, with a possible D match to TRBD1 (5 bases). Trimming took 0 bases from V and 1 from J, leaving 13 bases between them. The germline CDR1 and CDR2 sequences are SGDLS and YYNGEE. The CDR3 length is 16 residues. As DNA, the CDR3 is TGTGCCAGCAGCGTAGAGGGGCAGGGATCGAACACTGAAGCTTTCTTT. Translating gives CASSVEGQGSNTEAFF.

This chain uses TRBV16 with TRBJ1-1, with D tentatively TRBD1 (6 bases). Trimming shortened V by 2 bases and J by 1 base, and 14 bases separated the two germline ends. The CDR3 runs to 16 residues. Germline lookup yields CDR1 KGHSY and CDR2 FQNENV. The CDR3 bases are TGTGCCAGCAGCCAACTCGGGGGGCTCGGGAACACTGAAGCTTTCTTT. Protein sequence: CASSQLGGLGNTEAFF.

The J gene is TRBJ1-1, the V gene TRBV4-3; no clear D gene. The V gene's germline CDR1 is LGHNA and CDR2 YSLEER. The CDR3 runs 14 residues. V lost 4 bases and J lost 0, with 9 bases in between. Here the CDR3 reads CASSLSNMNTEAFF. The CDR3 DNA sequence: TGCGCCAGCAGCCTCTCAAACATGAACACTGAAGCTTTCTTT.

This clone was observed once. This chain links TRBV28 with TRBJ2-1; D uncertain. The CDR3 is made up of 10 amino acids. Trimming removed 6 bases at V and 8 bases at J, with 5 bases between. Germline CDR1 MDHEN, CDR2 SYDVKM. DNA for the CDR3: TGTGCCAGCAGGAAATATGAGCAGTTCTTC. Translated, it gives CASRKYEQFF. Based on the CDR3 plus reference TRBV28 and TRBJ2-1, the full variable domain is DVKVTQSSRYLVKRTGEKVFLECVQDMDHENMFWYRQDPGLGLRLIYFSYDVKMKEKGDIPEGYSVSREKKERFSLILESASTNQTSMYLCASRKYEQFFGPGTRLTVL.

The gene calls are TRBV9 and TRBJ2-7; D assignment may be TRBD1 or TRBD2 (5 bases each). Trimming removed 7 bases from V and 1 base from J, with 15 bases in between. The CDR3 sequence is 14 residues long. CDR1 is SGDLS and CDR2 is YYNGEE in the germline V gene. In DNA, the CDR3 is TGTGCCAGCTCGCCCTTTGGGGGATCCTACGAGCAGTACTTC. It yields the protein CASSPFGGSYEQYF. Looking up the rest from reference TRBV9 and TRBJ2-7 gives the full variable domain: DSGVTQTPKHLITATGQRVTLRCSPRSGDLSVYWYQQSLDQGLQFLIQYYNGEERAKGNILERFSAQQFPDLHSELNLSSLELGDSALYFCASSPFGGSYEQYFGPGTRLTVT.

This sequence joins TRBV11-2 and TRBJ2-1; D is unclear. Germline CDR1 and CDR2: SGHAT and FQNNGV. CDR3 length: 11 amino acids. Trimming took off 2 bases at V and 8 bases at J, with 4 bases between the two ends. The CDR3 nucleotides read TGTGCCAGCAGCTTATTACATGAGCAGTTCTTC. This gives the protein CASSLLHEQFF.

For the CDR3, the DNA is TGTGCCAGCAGTATTGAGGACAGGACTGAAGCTTTCTTT. It specifies CASSIEDRTEAFF. This chain links TRBV7-9 with TRBJ1-1, with 7 positions matching TRBD1. Germline CDR1 and CDR2: SEHNR and FQNEAQ (reference sequence). With V trimmed by 6 bases and J by 5 bases, 6 bases remained unmatched. This CDR3 contains 13 residues.

This rearrangement joins TRBV27 to TRBJ2-7; unclear D gene. The CDR3 is made up of 16 amino acids. Germline loops: CDR1 MNHEY, CDR2 SMNVEV (reference sequence). V gave up 5 bases and J gave up 2 bases, with 19 bases separating them. DNA for the CDR3: TGTGCCAGCAGTCCCAGTTCGGGCAGCAAAACCTACGAGCAGTACTTC. This gives the protein CASSPSSGSKTYEQYF.

The rearrangement links TRBV19 to TRBJ1-2, with a possible D match to TRBD1 (6 bases). Germline V gene sequence: CDR1 LNHDA, CDR2 SQIVND (reference sequence). CDR3 length equals 15 residues. The V end was cut by 2 bases, the J end by 8 bases, with 18 bases between. CDR3 amino acids: CASSITGPEFNGYTF. CDR3 nucleotide sequence: TGTGCCAGTAGTATAACAGGGCCCGAATTTAACGGCTACACCTTC. Combining the CDR3 with reference TRBV19 and TRBJ1-2 gives the whole variable domain DGGITQSPKYLFRKEGQNVTLSCEQNLNHDAMYWYRQDPGQGLRLIYYSQIVNDFQKGDIAEGYSVSREKKESFPLTVTSAQKNPTAFYLCASSITGPEFNGYTFGSGTRLTVV.

This clone was seen a few times. The V call is TRBV9, the J call TRBJ1-1; D possibly corresponds to TRBD1 (5 bases). CDR1 and CDR2 (germline): SGDLS, YYNGEE. This CDR3 contains 14 residues. Trimming shortened V by 3 bases and J by 0 bases, and 9 bases separated the two germline ends. CDR3 sequence: CASSADSMNTEAFF. CDR3 DNA: TGTGCCAGCAGCGCCGACAGCATGAACACTGAAGCTTTCTTT.

This chain joins TRBV6-4 and TRBJ2-3, with 8 nucleotides matching TRBD1. CDR1 and CDR2 from the germline V gene are MRHNA and SNTAGT. The CDR3 totals 14 residues. J was trimmed by 3 bases and V by 4 bases; bases with no gene match: 3. DNA for the CDR3: TGTGCCAGCAGTGCAGGGGGCGGAACAGATACGCAGTATTTT. Translated: CASSAGGGTDTQYF.

V is TRBV11-2 and J is TRBJ2-3, with no clear D. Trimming shortened V by 5 bases and J by 2 bases, and 11 bases separated the two germline ends. The CDR3 is made up of 14 amino acids. Germline values: CDR1 SGHAT, CDR2 FQNNGV. The CDR3 DNA is TGTGCCAGCAGCCCTAGAAAGCTCACAGATACGCAGTATTTT. Residues: CASSPRKLTDTQYF.

The rearrangement links TRBV19 to TRBJ2-7; the D is unclear. Trimming removed 2 bases at V and 6 bases at J, with 11 bases between. CDR3 length: 13 residues. Per the germline V gene, CDR1 is LNHDA and CDR2 is SQIVND (reference sequence). CDR3 residues: CASSIFHTSEQYF. CDR3 nucleotides: TGTGCCAGTAGTATATTCCATACGTCCGAGCAGTACTTC.

The chain employs TRBV27 and TRBJ2-3; no definite D call. The germline CDR1 and CDR2 sequences are MNHEY and SMNVEV (reference sequence). This CDR3 region has 13 residues. V was cut by 5 bases and J by 2 bases, with 8 bases left in between. The CDR3 region has the DNA TGTGCCAGCAGTAATACCAACACAGATACGCAGTATTTT. Its protein is CASSNTNTDTQYF.

This clone was counted once. The V call is TRBV6-1, the J call TRBJ1-2; tentative D call: TRBD1 (5 bases). The V gene's germline CDR1 is MNHNS and CDR2 SASEGT. The V and J ends lost 2 bases and 2 bases respectively, with 12 bases between them. The CDR3 runs to 15 residues. CDR3 sequence: CASSESGRVNYGYTF. The CDR3 nucleotides are TGTGCCAGCAGTGAAAGTGGCAGGGTCAACTATGGCTACACCTTC.

The CDR3 reads CASSLYPNSYNEQFF. DNA for the CDR3: TGTGCCAGCAGTTTATACCCAAACTCCTACAATGAGCAGTTCTTC. The rearrangement links TRBV27 to TRBJ2-1; D is unresolved. Germline values: CDR1 MNHEY, CDR2 SMNVEV (reference sequence). Between the trimmed V and J ends, which lost 1 base and 0 bases, there was a span of 7 bases. The CDR3 runs 15 residues.

The DNA of the CDR3 is TGTGCCAGCAGTTATGGACAGGGGAAGACTTTCTTT. It specifies CASSYGQGKTFF. The chain uses TRBV6-5 and TRBJ1-1, with 9 bases aligning to TRBD1. This CDR3 contains 12 residues. In germline, CDR1 is MNHEY, CDR2 SVGAGI. With V trimmed by 3 bases and J by 12 bases, 5 bases remained unmatched.